Presented here are 9 T cell receptor beta chains from one specimen sequenced in a study of OX40 agonist ivuxolimab in advanced cancers. Sequenced by immunoSEQ multiplex PCR; TCRdb stores in-frame clones only, minus some. The profile covers tens of thousands of clones, with approximately 81% appearing a single time and about 7% taken by the ten largest. The starting material was CD4+ or CD8+ T cells sorted from blood, obtained in a trial of the OX40 agonist ivuxolimab. Source of these receptors: an adult with an advanced solid tumor such as melanoma, head and neck, liver or kidney cancer.

The chain links TRBV4-1 to TRBJ2-7; TRBD2 aligns across 7 bases. Looked up from germline, CDR1 is MGHRA and CDR2 is YSYEKL. This CDR3 has 15 amino acids. After removal of 4 bases from V and 2 bases from J, the junction contained 8 bases not matched to a gene. The CDR3 DNA follows: TGCGCCAGCAGCCCGCGGGGGACGGGGGCCTACGAGCAGTACTTC. Protein sequence: CASSPRGTGAYEQYF.

This chain uses TRBV5-4 with TRBJ1-1, with a possible D match to TRBD1 (5 bases). The ends were cut back, 4 bases at V and 3 bases at J, with 13 bases in the middle. Germline CDR1 is SGHNT and CDR2 is YYREEE (reference sequence). The CDR3 extends over 14 amino acids. As DNA, the CDR3 is TGTGCCAGCAGCCCGGCCAGGGAAGACACTGAAGCTTTCTTT. Translated: CASSPAREDTEAFF.

This chain connects TRBV4-1 to TRBJ1-3; D unclear. Trimming removed 5 bases from V and 3 bases from J, with 11 bases in between. The CDR3 spans 14 residues. Germline V gene lookup returns CDR1 MGHRA and CDR2 YSYEKL. DNA for the CDR3: TGCGCCAGCAGCTCAAGGGAGAGTGGAAACACCATATATTTT. This translates into CASSSRESGNTIYF.

V usage is TRBV2 and J usage is TRBJ1-1; 7 bases map to TRBD1. The CDR3 runs 14 residues. After removal of 2 bases from V and 3 bases from J, the junction contained 3 bases not matched to a gene. The germline CDR1 and CDR2 sequences are SNHLY and FYNNEI. The CDR3 DNA reads as TGTGCCAGCAGTGAAAGGGGGCCGTACACTGAAGCTTTCTTT. Translation: CASSERGPYTEAFF. The full variable domain, with the rest looked up from reference TRBV2 and TRBJ1-1, is EPEVTQTPSHQVTQMGQEVILRCVPISNHLYFYWYRQILGQKVEFLVSFYNNEISEKSEIFDDQFSVERPDGSNFTLKIRSTKLEDSAMYFCASSERGPYTEAFFGQGTRLTVV.

The count of this clone is one. The genes are TRBV10-2 and TRBJ1-2, with TRBD1 identical over 8 bases. The CDR3 spans 15 residues. The ends lost 5 bases at V and 3 bases at J; junction bases unmatched: 8. From germline, CDR1 is WSHSY and CDR2 SAAADI. CDR3 DNA sequence: TGCGCCAGCAGTTACGGACAGGGAGTATACTATGGCTACACCTTC. It specifies CASSYGQGVYYGYTF.

V is TRBV5-5 and J is TRBJ2-3; 10 bases agree with TRBD1. The germline gives CDR1 SGHKS, CDR2 YYEKEE (reference sequence). The CDR3 totals 17 residues. The ends lost 1 base at V and 0 bases at J; junction bases unmatched: 5. The CDR3 DNA follows: TGTGCCAGCAGCTTGTTTAGGACAGGGGGTAGCACAGATACGCAGTATTTT. As protein: CASSLFRTGGSTDTQYF.

This clone was detected once. This rearrangement joins TRBV7-2 to TRBJ2-6, with TRBD2 matching 7 bases. The trim removed 4 bases at V and 2 bases at J, leaving 5 bases unmatched. CDR1 SGHTA and CDR2 FQGNSA come from the germline V gene. The CDR3 spans 16 residues. CDR3 residues: CASSSRAGAGANVLTF. DNA of the CDR3: TGTGCCAGCAGCTCGAGGGCGGGAGCTGGGGCCAACGTCCTGACTTTC.

This chain joins TRBV15 and TRBJ2-3, with D perhaps TRBD1 (5 bases). V was cut by 3 bases and J by 5 bases, with 12 bases left in between. The CDR3 runs to 14 residues. CDR1 and CDR2 from the germline V gene are LNHNV and YYDKDF (reference sequence). The CDR3 bases are TGTGCCACCAGCAGCGCCTTAGGGGAAGATACGCAGTATTTT. Translation: CATSSALGEDTQYF.

The chain is built from TRBV5-4 and TRBJ2-7; 8 bases map to TRBD2. V lost 0 bases, J lost 5 bases, and 4 bases stayed unmatched. Germline V CDR1 and CDR2: SGHNT, YYREEE (reference sequence). The CDR3 runs to 14 residues. DNA of the CDR3: TGTGCCAGCAGCTTGGGCCTAGCGGGTCACGAGCAGTACGTC. As protein: CASSLGLAGHEQYV.